These T cell receptor beta chains were read from a single sample in a study of blood T cell repertoires in COVID-19. Profiling relied on immunoSEQ multiplex PCR, and the TCRdb table lists in-frame clones only, not all of them. The table includes tens of thousands of clones, roughly 87% detected once. Sequenced input: peripheral blood. The origin of the receptors is a man aged 50 or older with COVID-19, enrolled during active disease. Each CDR3 is given without its conserved first and last residue. Each record gives: J gene, V gene, CDR3 length, CDR3 protein.

J gene: TRBJ1-6
V gene: TRBV7-2
CDR3 length: 13
CDR3 protein: ASRLPTGGNSPLH

J gene: TRBJ2-5
V gene: TRBV30
CDR3 length: 13
CDR3 protein: AWSPPLAVQETQY

J gene: TRBJ1-1
V gene: TRBV18
CDR3 length: 12
CDR3 protein: ASSLTEQGGEAF

J gene: TRBJ1-4
V gene: TRBV5-8
CDR3 length: 16
CDR3 protein: ASSLTGTGGAESEKLF

J gene: TRBJ2-1
V gene: TRBV10-1
CDR3 length: 11
CDR3 protein: ATGTSSYNEQF

J gene: TRBJ1-1
V gene: TRBV19
CDR3 length: 13
CDR3 protein: ASSKGGTVNTEAF

J gene: TRBJ2-1
V gene: TRBV15
CDR3 length: 14
CDR3 protein: ATSRELRFTPNEQF

J gene: TRBJ1-1
V gene: TRBV6-5
CDR3 length: 10
CDR3 protein: ATRTGDTEAF

J gene: TRBJ1-3
V gene: TRBV30
CDR3 length: 12
CDR3 protein: ACRGFSSGNTIY

J gene: TRBJ1-5
V gene: TRBV7-8
CDR3 length: 14
CDR3 protein: ASSLAVRGINQPQH

J gene: TRBJ2-7
V gene: TRBV4-1
CDR3 length: 14
CDR3 protein: ASSQDGRQGAYEQY

J gene: TRBJ2-5
V gene: TRBV6-2/TRBV6-3
CDR3 length: 16
CDR3 protein: ASSYPIPGQTTQETQY

J gene: TRBJ1-1
V gene: TRBV19
CDR3 length: 11
CDR3 protein: ASRWGSDTEAF

J gene: TRBJ1-4
V gene: TRBV9
CDR3 length: 13
CDR3 protein: ASSARQGINEKLF

J gene: TRBJ2-1
V gene: TRBV4-3
CDR3 length: 13
CDR3 protein: ASSQSRTSVFEQF

J gene: TRBJ1-1
V gene: TRBV3-1/TRBV3-2
CDR3 length: 12
CDR3 protein: ASSRGQGFTEAF

J gene: TRBJ1-2
V gene: TRBV27
CDR3 length: 12
CDR3 protein: ASSFLDRLGGYT

J gene: TRBJ1-2
V gene: TRBV3-1/TRBV3-2
CDR3 length: 13
CDR3 protein: ASSQAATGGYGYT

J gene: TRBJ1-5
V gene: TRBV28
CDR3 length: 13
CDR3 protein: ASSLSLGGNQPQH

J gene: TRBJ2-3
V gene: TRBV5-8
CDR3 length: 15
CDR3 protein: ASSSGRTSGRTDTQY

J gene: TRBJ2-7
V gene: TRBV6-1
CDR3 length: 14
CDR3 protein: ASSELGYGQEYEQY

J gene: TRBJ2-3
V gene: TRBV4-1
CDR3 length: 16
CDR3 protein: ASSPGPPSGRRRDTQY

J gene: TRBJ2-1
V gene: TRBV7-6
CDR3 length: 12
CDR3 protein: ASSLSPAGDEQF

J gene: TRBJ1-6
V gene: TRBV19
CDR3 length: 11
CDR3 protein: ARGLGGTVPLH

J gene: TRBJ2-7
V gene: TRBV27
CDR3 length: 12
CDR3 protein: ASSLSGRGYEQY

J gene: TRBJ2-5
V gene: TRBV9
CDR3 length: 13
CDR3 protein: ASSVAPSSRETQY

J gene: TRBJ2-7
V gene: TRBV29-1
CDR3 length: 10
CDR3 protein: SAGDSTYEQY

J gene: TRBJ2-7
V gene: TRBV5-1
CDR3 length: 13
CDR3 protein: ASSTQGAISYEQY

J gene: TRBJ2-7
V gene: TRBV11-1
CDR3 length: 13
CDR3 protein: ASSANLGRAHEQY

J gene: TRBJ1-2
V gene: TRBV7-9
CDR3 length: 13
CDR3 protein: ASSPGTGFIYGYT

J gene: TRBJ2-5
V gene: TRBV2
CDR3 length: 11
CDR3 protein: ASSGAGLETQY

J gene: TRBJ2-1
V gene: TRBV3-1/TRBV3-2
CDR3 length: 17
CDR3 protein: ASSHPPFENSGSYNEQF

J gene: TRBJ2-3
V gene: TRBV5-1
CDR3 length: 14
CDR3 protein: ASSLAGGRGTDTQY

J gene: TRBJ1-5
V gene: TRBV30
CDR3 length: 13
CDR3 protein: AWSVLAHSNQPQH

J gene: TRBJ1-4
V gene: TRBV5-6
CDR3 length: 12
CDR3 protein: ASSLAGGAEKLF

J gene: TRBJ1-1
V gene: TRBV5-1
CDR3 length: 12
CDR3 protein: ASSSTSGVPEAF

J gene: TRBJ2-1
V gene: TRBV28
CDR3 length: 12
CDR3 protein: ASSTTNSYNEQF

J gene: TRBJ2-7
V gene: TRBV4-2
CDR3 length: 15
CDR3 protein: ASSQDGLAGLGYEQY

J gene: TRBJ2-7
V gene: TRBV6-2/TRBV6-3
CDR3 length: 12
CDR3 protein: ASSYQREYYEQY

J gene: TRBJ1-1
V gene: TRBV27
CDR3 length: 10
CDR3 protein: ASIPLWGLAF

J gene: TRBJ2-2
V gene: TRBV9
CDR3 length: 11
CDR3 protein: ASSPSATGELF

J gene: TRBJ1-4
V gene: TRBV7-2
CDR3 length: 13
CDR3 protein: ASKKRGHTNEKLF

J gene: TRBJ2-7
V gene: TRBV7-3
CDR3 length: 13
CDR3 protein: ASSLSGQGIYEQY

J gene: TRBJ1-1
V gene: TRBV19
CDR3 length: 12
CDR3 protein: ASSIGQRGTEAF

J gene: TRBJ2-1
V gene: TRBV10-3
CDR3 length: 13
CDR3 protein: AISVPGGTSNEQF

J gene: TRBJ1-1
V gene: TRBV10-3
CDR3 length: 11
CDR3 protein: AINRVLGTEAF

J gene: TRBJ2-5
V gene: TRBV4-1
CDR3 length: 16
CDR3 protein: ASSQGLAGVLGRETQY

J gene: TRBJ2-3
V gene: TRBV7-9
CDR3 length: 11
CDR3 protein: ASSWTGSDTQY